The 7 T cell receptor beta chains listed next were all sequenced from one sample in a study of cytomegalovirus exposure and HLA in healthy donors (dated by TCRdb to the late 2010s). Library generation was performed with the immunoSEQ multiplex PCR assay. For the multiplex PCR, a mixture combining 60 forward primers for TCR Vbeta segments and 13 reverse primers for TCR Jbeta segments was used. In its TCRdb copy, this immuneACCESS table keeps in-frame sequences only and misses some clones. Where compared with another copy, unresolved V genes explain less than half of these, and the others have no known cause. Counted in this sample were 110,000 or so clones; nearly 70% of them appeared once. 4.5% to 5.5% of the sample is held by the ten biggest clonotypes. The sample comprised PBMCs. The receptors were sampled from a woman between 65 and 79 years old in good health and CMV-seropositive.

The V and J genes are TRBV6-5 and TRBJ1-2; D not resolved. Germline-derived CDR1 and CDR2 are MNHEY and SVGAGI. This CDR3 has 13 amino acids. Deletions cut 2 bases from V and 8 bases from J, with 12 bases between. The CDR3 nucleotides read TGTGCCAGCAGTTACGACCCTGCCGGGGGCTACACCTTC. This sequence encodes CASSYDPAGGYTF.

This chain connects TRBV4-1 to TRBJ2-1; 10 nucleotides match TRBD2. V shed 5 bases, J shed 1 base, and the junction held 8 bases outside the gene matches. CDR1 is MGHRA, CDR2 YSYEKL, per germline. CDR3 size: 17 residues. CDR3 coding DNA: TGCGCCAGCAGCGTTATATTAGCGGGGGGATCCTACAATGAGCAGTTCTTC. Translating gives CASSVILAGGSYNEQFF.

The rearrangement joins TRBV30 to TRBJ2-7; 10 bases fit TRBD1. Losses at the gene ends were 3 bases for V and 2 bases for J; bases not matched to a gene: 7. The CDR3 is 15 amino acids. Germline CDR1 is GTSNPN and CDR2 is SVGIG (reference sequence). The CDR3: CAWREGQGITYEQYF. The CDR3 DNA reads TGTGCCTGGAGGGAGGGACAGGGGATTACCTACGAGCAGTACTTC.

This clone was seen a few times. This chain joins TRBV4-1 and TRBJ2-7; D remains unclear. Between the trimmed V and J ends, which lost 1 base and 3 bases, there was a span of 13 bases. Germline-derived CDR1 and CDR2 are MGHRA and YSYEKL. The CDR3 has 15 residues. CDR3 residues: CASSQVASPDYEQYF. The CDR3 nucleotides are TGCGCCAGCAGCCAAGTAGCATCCCCTGACTACGAGCAGTACTTC.

The chain recombines TRBV29-1 with TRBJ2-1; D might be TRBD1 (8 bases). This CDR3 is built from 11 residues. V lost 8 bases to trimming and J lost 9 bases, with 14 bases between them. Per germline, CDR1 SQVTM and CDR2 ANQGSEA. Written as DNA, the CDR3 is TGCAGCCCTTACAGGGGGGGTGAGCAGTTCTTC. It specifies CSPYRGGEQFF.

In its sample, this clone was seen once. The rearrangement uses TRBV18 and TRBJ2-5; 9 positions match TRBD1. The CDR3 has 16 amino acids. Unmatched junction bases numbered 4, after V lost 0 bases and J lost 2 bases. From germline, CDR1 is KGHSH and CDR2 LQKENI. The CDR3 DNA reads TGTGCCAGCTCACCACCGAGCGGACAGGGGCAAGAGACCCAGTACTTC. It yields the protein CASSPPSGQGQETQYF. Supplemented by reference TRBV18 and TRBJ2-5, the full variable domain reads NAGVMQNPRHLVRRRGQEARLRCSPMKGHSHVYWYRQLPEEGLKFMVYLQKENIIDESGMPKERFSAEFPKEGPSILRIQQVVRGDSAAYFCASSPPSGQGQETQYFGPGTRLLVL.

This clone was recorded only once. This sequence joins TRBV6-1 and TRBJ2-3; TRBD2 matches at 13 bases. V trimming: 2 bases; J trimming: 8 bases; junction bases outside the gene matches: 1. Germline CDR1 is MNHNS and CDR2 is SASEGT. The CDR3 runs 14 residues. CDR3 sequence reads: CASSERLAGGTQYF. CDR3 DNA sequence: TGTGCCAGCAGTGAACGACTAGCGGGGGGTACGCAGTATTTT.